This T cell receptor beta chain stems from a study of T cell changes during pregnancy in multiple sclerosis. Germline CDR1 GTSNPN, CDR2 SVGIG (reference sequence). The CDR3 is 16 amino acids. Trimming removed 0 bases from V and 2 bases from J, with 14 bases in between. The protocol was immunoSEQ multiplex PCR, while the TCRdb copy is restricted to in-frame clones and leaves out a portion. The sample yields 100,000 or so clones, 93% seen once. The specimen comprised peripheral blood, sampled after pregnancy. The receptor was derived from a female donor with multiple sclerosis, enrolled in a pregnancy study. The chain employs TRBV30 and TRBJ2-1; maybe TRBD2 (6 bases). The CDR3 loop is CAWSVGAGLTYNEQFF. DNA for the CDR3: TGTGCCTGGAGTGTAGGGGCGGGACTCACCTACAATGAGCAGTTCTTC.